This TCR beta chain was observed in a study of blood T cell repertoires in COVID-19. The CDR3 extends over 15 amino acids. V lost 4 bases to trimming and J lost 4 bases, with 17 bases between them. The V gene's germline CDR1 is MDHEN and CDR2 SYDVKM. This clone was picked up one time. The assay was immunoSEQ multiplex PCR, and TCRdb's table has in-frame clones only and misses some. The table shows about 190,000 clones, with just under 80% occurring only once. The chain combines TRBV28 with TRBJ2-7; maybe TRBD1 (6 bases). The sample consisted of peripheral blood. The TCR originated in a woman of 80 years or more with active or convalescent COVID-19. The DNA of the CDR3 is TGTGCCAGCAGTTCGATTAAACTTGGACAGTACGAGCAGTACTTC. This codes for CASSSIKLGQYEQYF.